These 26 T cell receptor beta chains were sequenced from one sample in a study of technical replicates of blood from a few donors. Profiled with immunoSEQ multiplex PCR; TCRdb holds only in-frame clones, not every one. The profile shows nearly 90,000 clones, 85% to 95% of them singletons. Sequenced input: T cells isolated from PBMCs. The receptor set was obtained from a human donor in good health.

This clone was picked up one time. The rearrangement uses TRBV6-5 and TRBJ2-7; TRBD1 matches 8 bases. The CDR3 consists of 13 residues. From germline, CDR1 is MNHEY and CDR2 SVGAGI. J was trimmed by 3 bases and V by 7 bases; bases with no gene match: 5. The CDR3: CASTGQGLYEQYF. The CDR3 nucleotides are TGTGCCAGCACAGGACAGGGACTCTACGAGCAGTACTTC.

Ten or more counts support this clone. The chain combines TRBV30 with TRBJ2-1, with 11 bases that match TRBD2. Germline assignment: CDR1 GTSNPN and CDR2 SVGIG (reference sequence). V gave up 1 base and J gave up 9 bases; unmatched junction bases: 5. The CDR3 loop spans 14 amino acids. The CDR3 region is CAWSEGLAVSEQFF. In DNA form, the CDR3 reads TGTGCCTGGAGTGAGGGACTAGCGGTCAGTGAGCAGTTCTTC.

The V and J genes are TRBV5-1 and TRBJ1-1; unclear D gene. V lost 0 bases and J lost 5, with 14 bases in between. CDR3 length: 15 amino acids. Germline values: CDR1 SGHRS, CDR2 YFSETQ. The CDR3 here is CASSLAAGLGTEAFF. The CDR3 DNA reads TGCGCCAGCAGCTTGGCCGCAGGCCTTGGGACTGAAGCTTTCTTT.

This chain joins TRBV29-1 and TRBJ2-7; 12 bases match TRBD1. The J segment lost 3 bases and the V segment lost 1 base, leaving 4 bases of the junction unmatched. Germline V gene lookup returns CDR1 SQVTM and CDR2 ANQGSEA. The CDR3 has 15 amino acids. Here the CDR3 reads CSVEGRDRGLYEQYF. The CDR3 DNA reads TGCAGCGTTGAAGGCCGGGACAGGGGGCTCTACGAGCAGTACTTC.

The chain has TRBV5-1 and TRBJ1-1; D unclear. Between the trimmed V and J ends, which lost 1 base and 2 bases, there was a span of 9 bases. This CDR3 is built from 14 residues. Germline V gene lookup returns CDR1 SGHRS and CDR2 YFSETQ. The CDR3 region is CASSLTDGNTEAFF. In DNA, the CDR3 is TGCGCCAGCAGCTTGACAGACGGAAACACTGAAGCTTTCTTT.

The chain carries TRBV5-1 and TRBJ2-7; 12 nucleotides agree with TRBD1. The CDR3 covers 15 residues. Trimming removed 3 bases from V and 5 bases from J; junction bases left unmatched: 6. The V gene's germline CDR1 is SGHRS and CDR2 YFSETQ. The CDR3 protein is CASSWDRGRGDEQYF. In nucleotides, the CDR3 is TGCGCCAGCAGCTGGGACAGGGGGCGCGGGGACGAGCAGTACTTC. The variable domain in full, with the rest retrieved from reference TRBV5-1 and TRBJ2-7, is KAGVTQTPRYLIKTRGQQVTLSCSPISGHRSVSWYQQTPGQGLQFLFEYFSETQRNKGNFPGRFSGRQFSNSRSEMNVSTLELGDSALYLCASSWDRGRGDEQYFGPGTRLTVT.

The chain joins TRBV4-1 to TRBJ2-1; 10 bases agree with TRBD2. The CDR3 has 16 residues. Losses at the gene ends were 3 bases for V and 9 bases for J; bases not matched to a gene: 11. CDR1 MGHRA and CDR2 YSYEKL come from the germline V gene. The CDR3 sequence is CASSHGPSGRLGEQFF. The CDR3 nucleotides are TGCGCCAGCAGCCATGGGCCTAGCGGGAGACTCGGTGAGCAGTTCTTC.

The chain combines TRBV4-2 with TRBJ2-1; 8 bases are a match to TRBD1. From germline, CDR1 is LGHNA and CDR2 YNFKEQ. The CDR3 totals 16 residues. V dropped 4 bases and J dropped 8; count of bases not matched to a gene: 13. The CDR3 coding sequence is TGTGCCAGCAGCCCTCAACCCAGGGGGCTGGTCCATGAGCAGTTCTTC. The encoded protein is CASSPQPRGLVHEQFF.

The rearrangement joins TRBV2 to TRBJ1-2; D unresolved. This CDR3 spans 13 amino acids. Trimming took 7 bases from V and 7 from J, leaving 16 bases between them. CDR1 and CDR2 from the germline V gene are SNHLY and FYNNEI. CDR3 region: CASNLVRISGYTF. The CDR3 nucleotides read TGTGCCAGCAATTTGGTCAGGATAAGTGGCTACACCTTC.

The J gene is TRBJ1-1, the V gene TRBV7-9, with 8 bases lining up with TRBD1. This CDR3 has 14 residues. The V gene's germline CDR1 is SEHNR and CDR2 FQNEAQ (reference sequence). Losses at the gene ends were 5 bases for V and 5 bases for J; bases not matched to a gene: 7. The CDR3 DNA follows: TGTGCCAGCAGCAGCAGGGGGCGTGGGACTGAAGCTTTCTTT. It yields the protein CASSSRGRGTEAFF.

This chain uses TRBV2 with TRBJ2-3; D unresolved. Trimming left V 7 bases short and J 4 bases short, with 12 bases between. Germline values: CDR1 SNHLY, CDR2 FYNNEI. The CDR3 covers 13 residues. CDR3 region: CASNQISADTQYF. The CDR3 region has the DNA TGTGCCAGCAATCAAATCTCGGCAGATACGCAGTATTTT.

The chain is built from TRBV19 and TRBJ1-2; D remains ambiguous. The V gene lost 3 bases and the J gene lost 0 bases, with 17 bases spanning the gap. Per germline, CDR1 LNHDA and CDR2 SQIVND (reference sequence). There are 17 residues in the CDR3. The CDR3: CASSMTIDISANYGYTF. CDR3 DNA sequence: TGTGCCAGTAGTATGACGATAGACATTTCGGCTAACTATGGCTACACCTTC. The full variable domain, its missing parts supplied by reference TRBV19 and TRBJ1-2, is DGGITQSPKYLFRKEGQNVTLSCEQNLNHDAMYWYRQDPGQGLRLIYYSQIVNDFQKGDIAEGYSVSREKKESFPLTVTSAQKNPTAFYLCASSMTIDISANYGYTFGSGTRLTVV.

DNA of the CDR3: TGTGCCAGCAGTGGACTCGGAGGAATGAACACTGAAGCTTTCTTT. Translating gives CASSGLGGMNTEAFF. The chain couples TRBV6-1 to TRBJ1-1; the D is unclear. There are 15 residues in the CDR3. Germline loops: CDR1 MNHNS, CDR2 SASEGT. Deletions cut 4 bases from V and 0 bases from J, with 12 bases between.

A word on this clone: Other DNA sequences in the same sample also yield this CDR3. The V and J genes are TRBV29-1 and TRBJ2-5; D gene ambiguous. Looked up from germline, CDR1 is SQVTM and CDR2 is ANQGSEA. V lost 4 bases, J lost 2 bases, and 5 bases lay in between. The CDR3 covers 11 residues. DNA of the CDR3: TGCAGCGTTGCTGTGCAAGAGACCCAGTACTTC. This gives the protein CSVAVQETQYF.

The V gene is TRBV7-9, the J gene TRBJ1-2; possible D gene TRBD1, 6 bases. The germline V gene has CDR1 SEHNR and CDR2 FQNEAQ (reference sequence). The CDR3 totals 16 residues. With 6 bases removed from V and 4 bases from J, the gap between germline ends came to 21 bases. The CDR3 protein is CASSYDTGSGAYGYTF. DNA for the CDR3: TGTGCCAGCAGTTATGATACAGGGAGTGGGGCCTATGGCTACACCTTC.

This sequence joins TRBV4-3 and TRBJ1-1; D gene unclear. CDR1 LGHNA and CDR2 YSLEER come from the germline V gene. The CDR3 contains 15 residues. The V end was cut by 3 bases, the J end by 7 bases, with 18 bases between. CDR3 nucleotides: TGCGCCAGCAGCCACGAGATAGCGGAGGAAAGTGAAGCTTTCTTT. Its translation: CASSHEIAEESEAFF.

This clone was seen once. This chain uses TRBV11-2 with TRBJ1-5, with D maybe TRBD1 (5 bases). The CDR3 has 13 amino acids. The germline V and J ends were trimmed by 6 bases and 6 bases, with 12 bases remaining between them. Germline V gene data show CDR1 as SGHAT and CDR2 as FQNNGV. The CDR3 sequence: CASSPGRGQPQHF. The CDR3 bases are TGTGCCAGCAGTCCAGGGCGAGGTCAGCCCCAGCATTTT.

The rearrangement uses TRBV5-1 and TRBJ2-1, with 7 nucleotides matching TRBD2. CDR1 is SGHRS, CDR2 YFSETQ, per germline. V shed 8 bases and J 6 bases; nucleotides not matched to a gene: 8. The CDR3 sequence is 13 residues long. The CDR3 is CASRVGGPNEQFF. The CDR3 region has the DNA TGCGCCAGTCGGGTGGGAGGGCCCAATGAGCAGTTCTTC.

The chain links TRBV6-1 to TRBJ1-2; D uncertain. The length of the CDR3 is 11 residues. CDR1 and CDR2 (germline): MNHNS, SASEGT. V was cut by 1 base and J by 7 bases, with 4 bases left in between. The CDR3 reads CASSEVSGYTF. The CDR3 DNA reads as TGTGCCAGCAGTGAAGTCTCTGGCTACACCTTC.

This clone is a singleton in its sample. V gene TRBV5-1 combines with J gene TRBJ2-2, with D possibly being TRBD1 (5 bases). The germline V and J ends were trimmed by 0 bases and 6 bases, with 27 bases remaining between them. Germline-derived CDR1 and CDR2 are SGHRS and YFSETQ. CDR3 length equals 20 residues. In nucleotides, the CDR3 is TGCGCCAGCAGCTTGGCAAACCCGACAGTTCGAGCAACCGGCGCCGGGGAGCTGTTTTTT. Translating gives CASSLANPTVRATGAGELFF.

The gene calls are TRBV7-9 and TRBJ1-3, with no clear D. Germline loops: CDR1 SEHNR, CDR2 FQNEAQ (reference sequence). The CDR3 is made up of 16 amino acids. With 5 bases removed from V and 2 bases from J, the gap between germline ends came to 16 bases. The CDR3 loop is CASSPNSYVAGNTIYF. CDR3 sequence (DNA): TGTGCCAGCAGCCCAAACAGCTATGTAGCTGGAAACACCATATATTTT. Variable domain in full (rest from reference TRBV7-9 and TRBJ1-3): DTGVSQNPRHKITKRGQNVTFRCDPISEHNRLYWYRQTLGQGPEFLTYFQNEAQLEKSRLLSDRFSAERPKGSFSTLEIQRTEQGDSAMYLCASSPNSYVAGNTIYFGEGSWLTVV.

The genes are TRBV6-6 and TRBJ2-7; TRBD2 agrees at 10 bases. Trimming removed 2 bases from V and 3 bases from J; junction bases left unmatched: 4. Germline CDR1 reads MNHNY; CDR2 reads SVGAGI (reference sequence). The CDR3 sequence is 15 residues long. The chain's CDR3 is CASSYELAGIYEQYF. Here the CDR3 DNA reads TGTGCCAGCAGTTACGAACTAGCGGGGATCTACGAGCAGTACTTC.

As concerns this clone: This CDR3 is also generated by other DNA sequences in the sample. The genes are TRBV7-3 and TRBJ2-3; the D gene is possibly TRBD2 (5 bases). CDR1 and CDR2 (germline): SGHTA, FQGTGA. The V gene lost 4 bases and the J gene lost 3 bases, with 5 bases spanning the gap. This CDR3 spans 12 amino acids. CDR3 DNA sequence: TGTGCCAGCAGCTCGGGGACAGATACGCAGTATTTT. Its translation: CASSSGTDTQYF.

This clone was picked up one time. The CDR3 coding sequence is TGCGCCAGCCGGACAGAGCTCGGCACCGGGGAGCTGTTTTTT. This codes for CASRTELGTGELFF. The chain has TRBV4-3 and TRBJ2-2, with TRBD1 as a possible D gene (6 bases). Trimming removed 8 bases from V and 4 bases from J, with 14 bases in between. Germline V gene data show CDR1 as LGHNA and CDR2 as YSLEER. The CDR3 consists of 14 residues.

This clone was seen only once. This rearrangement joins TRBV28 to TRBJ2-7; D perhaps matches TRBD2 (5 bases). The CDR3 contains 15 residues. Trimming left V 2 bases short and J 5 bases short, with 16 bases between. Germline assignment: CDR1 MDHEN and CDR2 SYDVKM. This chain's CDR3 is CASSLLVRGNDEQYF. CDR3 nucleotide sequence: TGTGCCAGCAGTTTACTTGTACGAGGGAACGACGAGCAGTACTTC.

The chain combines TRBV11-2 with TRBJ2-7, with 11 bases identical to TRBD2. Trimming at V came to 0 bases and at J to 2 bases, leaving 12 bases not matched to a gene. The CDR3 is 19 residues long. Germline CDR1 and CDR2: SGHAT and FQNNGV. CDR3: CASSLDLRGLAGSTYEQYF. CDR3 in DNA: TGTGCCAGCAGCTTAGATCTAAGAGGACTAGCGGGTTCTACCTACGAGCAGTACTTC. Full variable domain (outside the CDR3, taken from reference TRBV11-2 and TRBJ2-7): EAGVAQSPRYKIIEKRQSVAFWCNPISGHATLYWYQQILGQGPKLLIQFQNNGVVDDSQLPKDRFSAERLKGVDSTLKIQPAKLEDSAVYLCASSLDLRGLAGSTYEQYFGPGTRLTVT.